This TCR beta chain came from a study of blood T cell repertoires in COVID-19. Overall study: Nucleic acid was either cDNA or gDNA, and it came from T cells, B-cell-depleted T cells, or PBMCs.

J lost 14 bases, V lost 6 bases, and 17 bases had no gene match. This CDR3 comprises 14 residues. Germline V gene lookup returns CDR1 MNHEY and CDR2 SMNVEV (reference sequence). The protocol was immunoSEQ multiplex PCR, while the TCRdb copy is restricted to in-frame clones and leaves out a portion. The table has about 140,000 clones, 84% seen once. Sequencing was performed on peripheral blood. This TCR derives from a man aged 25 to 45 with COVID-19, enrolled during active disease. The chain couples TRBV27 to TRBJ2-3, with 7 bases that match TRBD2. For the CDR3, the DNA is TGTGCCAGCAGACCCGACCCGGGGAGGGTTGAGTGGTATTTT. This sequence encodes CASRPDPGRVEWYF.